This T cell receptor (beta chain) was sequenced for a study of T cell repertoires in cytomegalovirus infection (dated 2019 in TCRdb). With regard to the full study: Recently identified HLA-C-restricted CMV epitopes, whose presentation resists viral immunomodulation, were targeted by peptide stimulations together with well-studied HLA-B-restricted epitopes. The HLA type of each donor mattered for the analysis, because public TCR beta signatures pointed to carriage of CMV infection along with the matching HLA type.

Per the publication, the treatment or condition label means: in vitro stimulation with specific CMV peptide epitopes to enrich CMV-specific T cells. Regarding this clonotype: The antigen this receptor binds is unknown. No base quality values were provided; no much bigger clone lies one nucleotide off.

The sequencer was an Illumina HiSeq 1500. TCRdb cleaned the public reads at Q25 with fastp, built clones with MiXCR and kept in-frame beta chains. CDR3 protein sequences are deduplicated, and each keeps its most common genes and DNA. Present in this sample are roughly 80,000 distinct CDR3 sequences, about 24% of which were seen just once. The top ten constitute approximately 48% of the sample. The research as a whole found: The ex vivo response was dominated by HLA-C-restricted CMV-specific TCR beta clonotypes, which also provided the single most frequent clonotype in two of eight donors. Carriers of CMV infection plus the relevant HLA type were discriminated by the cumulative frequency of public TCR beta family members in the study cohort and in an independent roughly 340-donor cohort.

The receptor was derived from a human donor in good health (CMV status not recorded). Some clones in this sample may be carry-over from other donors' samples. Sequences were derived from CD8+ T cells from cultured PBMCs, sampled from culture after CMV antigen stimulation.

The CDR3 protein is CASSLGTGTLDTQYF. The DNA sequence is as follows: TGTGCCAGCAGCTTAGGGACTGGGACTTTAGATACGCAGTATTTT. The sequence links TRBV7-9 to TRBJ2-3, and possibly TRBD2, on 6 matching bases. The junction carries 13 bases between V and J, which are trimmed by 1 base and 5 bases respectively. Reading from cysteine to phenylalanine, the CDR3 counts 15 amino acids. Only the CDR3 DNA is retained, 45 bases long and in frame from the first base. Taken from the germline V gene (reference sequence), the CDR1 and CDR2 loops are SEHNR and FQNEAQ.